What follows is one T cell receptor beta chain and its context. The V end was cut by 0 bases, the J end by 7 bases, with 15 bases between. There are 15 residues in the CDR3. The germline V gene has CDR1 ENHRY and CDR2 SYGVKD. Assay used: immunoSEQ multiplex PCR; TCRdb lists only in-frame clones, some missing. The table shows 150,000 or so clones, with roughly 90% occurring only once. This sample is part of a study of blood T cell repertoires in COVID-19. The sequence came from a human donor with acute COVID-19. The donor label of this sample is uncertain. Sequenced input: PBMCs or T cells enriched from blood (not recorded which). V gene TRBV10-3 combines with J gene TRBJ1-2; the D gene is possibly TRBD1 (6 bases). CDR3 bases: TGTGCCATCAGTGAGTCGTTCGGGGGGCCGGCTGGCTACACCTTC. This sequence encodes CAISESFGGPAGYTF.